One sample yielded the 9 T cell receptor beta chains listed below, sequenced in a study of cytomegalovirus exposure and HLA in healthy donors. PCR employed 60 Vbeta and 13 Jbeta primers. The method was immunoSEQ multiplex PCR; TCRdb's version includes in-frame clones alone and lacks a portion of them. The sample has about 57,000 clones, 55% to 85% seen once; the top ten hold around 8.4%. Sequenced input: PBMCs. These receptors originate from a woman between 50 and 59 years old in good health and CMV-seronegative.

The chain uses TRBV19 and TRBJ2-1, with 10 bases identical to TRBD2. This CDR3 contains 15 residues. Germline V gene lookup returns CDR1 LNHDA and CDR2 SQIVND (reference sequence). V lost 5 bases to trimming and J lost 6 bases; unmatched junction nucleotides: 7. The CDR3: CASSFSGGVLNEQFF. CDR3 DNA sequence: TGTGCCAGTAGTTTCAGCGGGGGGGTACTCAATGAGCAGTTCTTC.

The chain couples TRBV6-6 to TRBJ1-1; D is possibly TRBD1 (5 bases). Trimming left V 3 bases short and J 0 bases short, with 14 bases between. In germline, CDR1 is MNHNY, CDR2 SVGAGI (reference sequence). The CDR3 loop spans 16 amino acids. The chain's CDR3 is CASSYSGLGVNTEAFF. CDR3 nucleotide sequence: TGTGCCAGCAGTTATTCGGGACTGGGGGTGAACACTGAAGCTTTCTTT.

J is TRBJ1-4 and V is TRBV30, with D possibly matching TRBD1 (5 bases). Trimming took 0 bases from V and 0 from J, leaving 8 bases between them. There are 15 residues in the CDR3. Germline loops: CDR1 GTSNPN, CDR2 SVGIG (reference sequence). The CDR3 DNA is TGTGCCTGGAGTGTACAGGCTGCAACTAATGAAAAACTGTTTTTT. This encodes CAWSVQAATNEKLFF.

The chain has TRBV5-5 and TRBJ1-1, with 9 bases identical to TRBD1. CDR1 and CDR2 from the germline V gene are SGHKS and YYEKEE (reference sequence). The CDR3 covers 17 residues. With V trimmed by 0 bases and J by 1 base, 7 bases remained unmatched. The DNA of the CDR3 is TGTGCCAGCAGCTTGGGGGTGTGGACAGGGGCGAACACTGAAGCTTTCTTT. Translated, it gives CASSLGVWTGANTEAFF.

CDR3 DNA sequence: TGTGCCTGGATAGGAGGGCGGAGGGCTTTCTTT. Amino acids: CAWIGGRRAFF. This chain links TRBV30 with TRBJ1-1, with D unresolved. The CDR3 length is 11 residues. Trimming cost V 4 bases and J 11 bases, with 14 bases left between them. CDR1 is GTSNPN, CDR2 SVGIG, per germline (reference sequence).

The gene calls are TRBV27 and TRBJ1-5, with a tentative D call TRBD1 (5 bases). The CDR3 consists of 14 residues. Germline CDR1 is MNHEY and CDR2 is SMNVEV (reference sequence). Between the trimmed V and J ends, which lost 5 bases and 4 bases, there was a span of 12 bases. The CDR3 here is CASSPDSLNQPQHF. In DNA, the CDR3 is TGTGCCAGCAGTCCCGACAGTTTGAATCAGCCCCAGCATTTT.

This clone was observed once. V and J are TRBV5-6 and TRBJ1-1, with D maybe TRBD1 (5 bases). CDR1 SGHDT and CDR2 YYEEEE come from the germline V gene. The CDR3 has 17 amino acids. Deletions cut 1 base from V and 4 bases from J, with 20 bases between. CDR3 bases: TGTGCCAGCAGCTTGATGGGGCAGATCGGGTGGGGCACTGAAGCTTTCTTT. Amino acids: CASSLMGQIGWGTEAFF.

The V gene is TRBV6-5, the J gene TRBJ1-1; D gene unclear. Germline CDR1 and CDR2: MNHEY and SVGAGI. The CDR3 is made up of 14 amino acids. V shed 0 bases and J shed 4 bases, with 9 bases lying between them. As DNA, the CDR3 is TGTGCCAGCAGTTACTCTCGGGGTGGCACTGAAGCTTTCTTT. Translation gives CASSYSRGGTEAFF.

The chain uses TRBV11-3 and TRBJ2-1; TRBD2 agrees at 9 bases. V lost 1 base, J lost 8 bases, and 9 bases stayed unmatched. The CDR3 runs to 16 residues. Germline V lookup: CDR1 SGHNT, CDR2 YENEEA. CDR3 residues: CASSLGGSGGVDEQFF. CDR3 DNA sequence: TGTGCCAGCAGCTTAGGGGGTAGCGGGGGAGTGGATGAGCAGTTCTTC.